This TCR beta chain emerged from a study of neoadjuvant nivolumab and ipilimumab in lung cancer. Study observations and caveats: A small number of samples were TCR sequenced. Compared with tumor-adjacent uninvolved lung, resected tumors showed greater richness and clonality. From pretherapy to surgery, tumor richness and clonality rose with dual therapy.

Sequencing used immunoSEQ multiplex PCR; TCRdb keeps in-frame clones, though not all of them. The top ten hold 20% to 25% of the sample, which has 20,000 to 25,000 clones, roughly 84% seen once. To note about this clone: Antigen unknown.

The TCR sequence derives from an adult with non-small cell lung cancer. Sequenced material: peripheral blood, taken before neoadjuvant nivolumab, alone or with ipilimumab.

CDR3 protein: CASSVSQPLGNRRNEQFF. CDR3 nucleotide sequence: TGTGCCAGCAGCGTCTCTCAACCACTGGGAAACCGGAGGAATGAGCAGTTCTTC. The chain has TRBV9 and TRBJ2-1; a possible D gene is TRBD2 (5 bases). This CDR3 has 18 amino acids. V shed 2 bases and J shed 7 bases, with 25 bases lying between them. CDR1 and CDR2 from the germline V gene are SGDLS and YYNGEE.